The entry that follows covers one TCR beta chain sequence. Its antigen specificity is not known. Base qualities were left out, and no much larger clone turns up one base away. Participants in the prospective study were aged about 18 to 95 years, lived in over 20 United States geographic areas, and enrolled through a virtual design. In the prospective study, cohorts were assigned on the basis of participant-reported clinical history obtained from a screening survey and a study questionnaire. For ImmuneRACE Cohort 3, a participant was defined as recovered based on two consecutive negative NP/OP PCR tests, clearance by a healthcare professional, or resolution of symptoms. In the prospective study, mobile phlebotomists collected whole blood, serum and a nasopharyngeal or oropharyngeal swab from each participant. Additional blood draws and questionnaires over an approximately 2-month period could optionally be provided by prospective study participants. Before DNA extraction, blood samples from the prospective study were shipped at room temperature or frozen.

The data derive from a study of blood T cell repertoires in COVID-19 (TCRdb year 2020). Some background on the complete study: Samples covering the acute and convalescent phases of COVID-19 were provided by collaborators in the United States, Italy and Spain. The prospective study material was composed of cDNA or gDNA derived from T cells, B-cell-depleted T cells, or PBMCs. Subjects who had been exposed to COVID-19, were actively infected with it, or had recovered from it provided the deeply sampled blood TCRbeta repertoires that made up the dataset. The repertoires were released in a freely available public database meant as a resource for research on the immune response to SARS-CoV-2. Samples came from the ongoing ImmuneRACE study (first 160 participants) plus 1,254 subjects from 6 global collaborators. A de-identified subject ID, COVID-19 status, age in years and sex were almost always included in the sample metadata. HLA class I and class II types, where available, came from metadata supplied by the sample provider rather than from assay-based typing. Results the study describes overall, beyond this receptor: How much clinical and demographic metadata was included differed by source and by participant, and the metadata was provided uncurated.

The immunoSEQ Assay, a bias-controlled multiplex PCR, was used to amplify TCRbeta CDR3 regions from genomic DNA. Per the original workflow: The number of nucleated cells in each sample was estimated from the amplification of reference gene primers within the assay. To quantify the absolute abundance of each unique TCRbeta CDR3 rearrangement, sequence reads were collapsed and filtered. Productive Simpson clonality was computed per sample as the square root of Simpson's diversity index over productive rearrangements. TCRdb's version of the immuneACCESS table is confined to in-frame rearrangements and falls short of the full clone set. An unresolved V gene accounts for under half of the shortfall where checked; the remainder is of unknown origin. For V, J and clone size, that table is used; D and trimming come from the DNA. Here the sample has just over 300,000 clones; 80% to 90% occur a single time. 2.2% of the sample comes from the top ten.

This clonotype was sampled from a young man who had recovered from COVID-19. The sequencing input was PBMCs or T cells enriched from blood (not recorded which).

The CDR3 in this case is CASSYSLAGAWEQYF. The DNA sequence reads TGTGCCAGCAGTTACTCGCTAGCGGGGGCATGGGAGCAGTACTTC. Recombination linked TRBV6-5 to TRBJ2-7; a stretch of 10 junction bases matches TRBD2. Compared with germline, V lacks 0 bases and J lacks 7 bases; bases without a gene match: 6. Via the germline V gene, CDR1 is MNHEY and CDR2 SVGAGI. The cysteine opens and the phenylalanine closes a CDR3 of 15 amino acids. CDR3 DNA only is kept here, 45 bases in frame from base 1.